This T cell receptor beta chain was sequenced for a study of graft-versus-host responses after intestinal transplantation. At the level of the study: All of the recipients had induction that used anti-thymocyte globulin, then tacrolimus and steroids for three to four years.

Co-plated with roughly 200,000 CFSE-labeled responder cells were roughly 200,000 irradiated, violet-dye-labeled stimulator cells. Once the reaction had ended, proliferating CFSE-low CD3+CD4+ and CD3+CD8+ responders were sorted. Study results and caveats: Recipient-marrow GvH clones were detected, some having first appeared in ileum or blood. Circulating GvH clone levels at their peak were associated with HvG declines (early post-transplant).

Method: immunoSEQ multiplex PCR; TCRdb's copy keeps in-frame clones and lacks some. The sample has roughly 13,000 clones, less than 40% seen once. The CDR3 runs to 14 residues. Germline CDR1 WSHSY, CDR2 SAAADI. The ends were cut back, 5 bases at V and 5 bases at J, with 15 bases in the middle. This chain links TRBV10-2 with TRBJ2-5; D is uncertain. The sample in question was alloreactive CD8+ T cells from a mixed lymphocyte reaction culture, obtained before intestinal transplant. Sample subset: CFSE-low proliferating T cells sorted from roughly six-day pre-transplant mixed lymphocyte reaction (GvH or HvG direction). The sequence derives from a human patient who received an intestinal transplant. The CDR3 DNA reads TGCGCCAGCAGTAGGACGCGGTGGCCTGAGACCCAGTACTTC. This sequence encodes CASSRTRWPETQYF.